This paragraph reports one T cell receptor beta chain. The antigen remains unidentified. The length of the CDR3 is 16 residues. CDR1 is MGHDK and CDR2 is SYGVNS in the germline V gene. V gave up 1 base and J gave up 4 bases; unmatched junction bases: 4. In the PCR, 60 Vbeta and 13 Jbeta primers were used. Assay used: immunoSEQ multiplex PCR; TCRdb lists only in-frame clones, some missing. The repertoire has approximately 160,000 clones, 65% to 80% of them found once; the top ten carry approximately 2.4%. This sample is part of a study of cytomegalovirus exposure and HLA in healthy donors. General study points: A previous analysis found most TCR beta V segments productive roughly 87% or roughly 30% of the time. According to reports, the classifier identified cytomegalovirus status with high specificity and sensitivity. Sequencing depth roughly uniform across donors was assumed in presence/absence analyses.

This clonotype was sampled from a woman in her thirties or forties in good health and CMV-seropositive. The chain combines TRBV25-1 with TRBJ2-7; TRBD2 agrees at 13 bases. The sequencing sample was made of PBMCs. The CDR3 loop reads CASSESGTSGVYEQYF. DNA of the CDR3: TGTGCCAGCAGTGAATCCGGGACTAGCGGGGTTTACGAGCAGTACTTC.